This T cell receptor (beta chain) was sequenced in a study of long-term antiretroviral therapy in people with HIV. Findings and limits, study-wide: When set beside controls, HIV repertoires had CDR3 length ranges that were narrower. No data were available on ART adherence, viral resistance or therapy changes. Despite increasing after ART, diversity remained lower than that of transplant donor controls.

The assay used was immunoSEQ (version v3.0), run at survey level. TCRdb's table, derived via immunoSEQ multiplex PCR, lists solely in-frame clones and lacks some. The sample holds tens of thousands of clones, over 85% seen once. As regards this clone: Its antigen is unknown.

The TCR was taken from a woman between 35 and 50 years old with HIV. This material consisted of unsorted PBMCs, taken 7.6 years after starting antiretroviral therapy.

DNA for the CDR3: TGTGCCAGCAGCTTAGGAGTTTACGAGCAGTACTTC. Amino acids: CASSLGVYEQYF. The chain has TRBV11-3 and TRBJ2-7; D not resolved. Germline V gives CDR1 SGHNT, CDR2 YENEEA. The CDR3 runs to 12 residues. Trimming pared 1 base from V and 4 bases from J, leaving 5 bases between. Full variable domain (remainder filled in from reference TRBV11-3 and TRBJ2-7): EAGVVQSPRYKIIEKKQPVAFWCNPISGHNTLYWYLQNLGQGPELLIRYENEEAVDDSQLPKDRFSAERLKGVDSTLKIQPAELGDSAVYLCASSLGVYEQYFGPGTRLTVT.